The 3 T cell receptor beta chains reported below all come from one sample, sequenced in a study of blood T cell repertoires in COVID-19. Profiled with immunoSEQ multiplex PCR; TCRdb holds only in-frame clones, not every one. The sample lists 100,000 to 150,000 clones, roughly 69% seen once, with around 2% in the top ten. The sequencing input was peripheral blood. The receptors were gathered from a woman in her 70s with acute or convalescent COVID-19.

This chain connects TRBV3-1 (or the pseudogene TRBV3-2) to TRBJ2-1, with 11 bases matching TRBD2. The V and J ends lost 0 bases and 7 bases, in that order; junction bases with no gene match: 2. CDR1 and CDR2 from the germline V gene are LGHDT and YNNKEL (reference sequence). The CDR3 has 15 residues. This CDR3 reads CASSQDGLAGNEQFF. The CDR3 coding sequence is TGTGCCAGCAGCCAAGACGGACTAGCGGGTAATGAGCAGTTCTTC.

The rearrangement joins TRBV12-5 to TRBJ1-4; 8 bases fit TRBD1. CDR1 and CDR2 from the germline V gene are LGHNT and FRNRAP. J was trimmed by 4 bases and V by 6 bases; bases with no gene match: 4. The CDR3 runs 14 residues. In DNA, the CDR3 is TGTGCTAGTGGACCAGGGGGCGGTAATGAAAAACTGTTTTTT. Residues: CASGPGGGNEKLFF.

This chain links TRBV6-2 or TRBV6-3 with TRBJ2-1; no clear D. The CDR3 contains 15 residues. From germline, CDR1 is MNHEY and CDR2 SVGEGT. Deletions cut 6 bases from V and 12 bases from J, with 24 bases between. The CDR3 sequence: CASSNGLLPLHGQFF. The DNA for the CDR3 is TGTGCCAGCAGCAACGGGTTATTGCCGCTTCATGGGCAGTTCTTC.